This T cell receptor beta chain was identified during a study of blood T cell repertoires in COVID-19. CDR3 length: 16 amino acids. V shed 5 bases, J shed 0 bases, and the junction held 6 bases outside the gene matches. Germline assignment: CDR1 LNHNV and CDR2 YYDKDF (reference sequence). In the source study's methods: Reference gene primer amplification yielded estimated nucleated cell counts. Only in-frame clones appear in the TCRdb table, and some are missing; sequencing was by immunoSEQ multiplex PCR. V and J calls and clone size are given by that table; D and trimming were obtained from the DNA. The sample comprises some 220,000 clones, around four fifths of which are singletons, and approximately 6.3% rests with the top ten.

J is TRBJ2-2 and V is TRBV15, with 7 bases that match TRBD1. This receptor was taken from a woman aged 55-69 years with active or convalescent COVID-19. The sequenced material came from peripheral blood. CDR3 protein: CATSPRTGSNTGELFF. The CDR3 nucleotides are TGTGCCACCAGCCCGCGGACAGGATCGAACACCGGGGAGCTGTTTTTT.